This is a list of T cell receptor beta chains from one sample in a study of blood T cells in healthy people across ages. Each CDR3 protein gets one entry after TCRdb re-called the 5' RACE reads with MiXCR. The profile shows 1.5 million to 2 million distinct CDR3 sequences, over 25% of them singletons. The sequencing sample was made of blood. The receptor source for this set is a woman in her thirties in good health. CDR3s include the opening cysteine and the closing phenylalanine or tryptophan. Fields, in order: V gene, J gene, clone size, D gene, CDR3 DNA, CDR3 protein. The D gene is left open where the match is weak. The size entry is marked missing in some rows and otherwise reads once, few, many or a size class.

TRBV20-1	TRBJ1-1	.	.	TGCAGTGCTAGAGACCAAACTCGCGTGAACACTGAAGCTTTCTTT	CSARDQTRVNTEAFF
TRBV18	TRBJ2-1	few	.	TGTGCCAGCTCACCACCGTACGCGATCGAGACCCAGTTCTTC	CASSPPYAIETQFF
TRBV4-1	TRBJ1-2	.	.	TGCGCCAGCAGCCCACAGGCCCTACAGGGTTTCTATGGCTACACCTTC	CASSPQALQGFYGYTF
TRBV7-3	TRBJ2-1	once	TRBD1	TGTGCCAGCAGACCGCGTCGCACAGGGGCCCACCAAATTAACAATGAGCAGTTCTTC	CASRPRRTGAHQINNEQFF
TRBV9	TRBJ2-1	.	TRBD2	TGTGCCAGCAACGTGACGGGAGGGCCCGGAAATGAGCAGTTCTTC	CASNVTGGPGNEQFF
TRBV6-1	TRBJ2-1	many	.	TGTGCCAGCAGTGAAGTCAGCTCCTACAATGAGCAGTTCTTC	CASSEVSSYNEQFF
TRBV9	TRBJ2-5	many	.	TGTGCCAGCAGCGCCTCAGGTTCAGAGACCCAGTACTTC	CASSASGSETQYF
TRBV20-1	TRBJ2-2	.	.	TGCAGTGCTAGAGGTCGAAGGGGCGCGAACACCGGGGAGCTGTTTTTT	CSARGRRGANTGELFF
TRBV28	TRBJ1-5	.	.	TGTGCCACCAGGAGGGGGGGAAGAGGCAATCAGCCCCAGCATTTT	CATRRGGRGNQPQHF
TRBV7-7	TRBJ2-1	few	TRBD2	TGCACCAGCAGCCCTGGAACCGGGACCCCGGGGGGGAATGAGCAGTTCTTC	CTSSPGTGTPGGNEQFF
TRBV12-3/TRBV12-4	TRBJ2-7	many	.	TGTGCCAGCAGCCGGGTAAAGATCGACGAGCAGTACTTC	CASSRVKIDEQYF
TRBV24-1	TRBJ1-5	few	TRBD1	TGTGCCACCAGTGCCGCAGGACAGGGTAATCAGCCCCAGCATTTT	CATSAAGQGNQPQHF
TRBV29-1	TRBJ2-3	many	.	TGCAGCGTTGACTCGCCTGATACGCAGTATTTT	CSVDSPDTQYF
TRBV5-1	TRBJ2-3	.	.	TGCGCCAGCAGCTTGGATGGCCGACTGATCACAGATACGCAGTATTTT	CASSLDGRLITDTQYF
TRBV5-1	TRBJ2-5	few	.	TGCGCCAGCAGCTTTTTAGGAGGCCCCCAAGAGACCCAGTACTTC	CASSFLGGPQETQYF
TRBV6-5	TRBJ2-5	many	TRBD2	TGTGCCAGCAGCCCCGCGAGCGGGGGGGGCAGAGAGACCCAGTACTTC	CASSPASGGGRETQYF
TRBV14	TRBJ2-1	.	TRBD1	TGTGCCAGTAGCCGGATTCCGGGACAGGGGGACAATGAGCAGTTCTTC	CASSRIPGQGDNEQFF
TRBV6-5	TRBJ2-1	.	TRBD2	TGTGCCAGCAGGACCGGGGGGGGCGAGTTCTTC	CASRTGGGEFF
TRBV10-2	TRBJ2-7	.	.	TGCGCCAGCACCCAGAGAGGATCCTACGAGCAGTACTTC	CASTQRGSYEQYF
TRBV12-5	TRBJ2-1	.	.	TGTGCTAGTGGTCACGGACGGAGCTCCTACAATGAGCAGTTCTTC	CASGHGRSSYNEQFF
TRBV20-1	TRBJ2-1	.	TRBD2	TGCAGTGCCCTCCCTATGTTAGCGGGAGGACGGAATGAGCAGTTCTTC	CSALPMLAGGRNEQFF
TRBV9	TRBJ2-3	few	TRBD2	TGTGCCAGCAGCCCCCGGACTAGCGAAACGCAGTATTTT	CASSPRTSETQYF
TRBV18	TRBJ2-5	once	TRBD1	TGTACCAGCTCACCACGGACAGGGAAAGAGACCCAGTACTTC	CTSSPRTGKETQYF
TRBV6-1	TRBJ2-1	few	TRBD2	TGTGCCGGCAGTGAGAGCGGGAAGTACCCCTACAATGAGCAGTTCTTC	CAGSESGKYPYNEQFF